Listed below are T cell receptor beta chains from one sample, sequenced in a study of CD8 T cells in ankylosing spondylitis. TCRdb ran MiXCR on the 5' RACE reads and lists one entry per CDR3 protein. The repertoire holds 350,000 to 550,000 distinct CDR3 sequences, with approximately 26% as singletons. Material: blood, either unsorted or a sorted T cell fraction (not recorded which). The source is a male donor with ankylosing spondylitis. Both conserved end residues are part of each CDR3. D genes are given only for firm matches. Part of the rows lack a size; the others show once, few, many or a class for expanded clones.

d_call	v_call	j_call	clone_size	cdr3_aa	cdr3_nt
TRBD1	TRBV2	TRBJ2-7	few	CASSDLPGGYEQYF	TGTGCCAGCAGTGATTTGCCAGGGGGCTACGAGCAGTACTTC
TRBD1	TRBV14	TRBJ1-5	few	CASSRGPGQPQHF	TGTGCCAGCAGTAGGGGGCCAGGTCAGCCCCAGCATTTT
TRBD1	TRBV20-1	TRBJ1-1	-	CSGWTGNTEAFF	TGCAGTGGGTGGACAGGGAACACTGAAGCTTTCTTT
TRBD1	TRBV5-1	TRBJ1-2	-	CASSPRQGAGYGYTF	TGCGCCAGCAGCCCAAGACAGGGGGCAGGGTATGGCTACACCTTC
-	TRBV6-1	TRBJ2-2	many	CASSNYRVPGELFF	TGTGCCAGCAGCAATTACAGGGTCCCCGGGGAGCTGTTTTTT
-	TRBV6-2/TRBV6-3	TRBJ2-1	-	CASSYPYQAGGYYNEQFF	TGTGCCAGCAGTTACCCCTACCAGGCCGGCGGTTACTACAATGAGCAGTTCTTC
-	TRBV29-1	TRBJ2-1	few	CSVYREREQFF	TGCAGCGTGTACAGGGAACGTGAGCAGTTCTTC
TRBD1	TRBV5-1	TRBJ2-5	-	CASSIGTVQETQYF	TGCGCCAGCAGCATCGGGACAGTACAAGAGACCCAGTACTTC
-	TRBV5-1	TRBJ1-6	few	CASSLETRSPLHF	TGCGCCAGCAGCTTGGAAACCCGTTCACCCCTCCACTTT
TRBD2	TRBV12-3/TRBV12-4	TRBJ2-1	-	CASSLRTSGSFSYNEQFF	TGTGCCAGCAGCCTACGGACTAGCGGGAGTTTCTCCTACAATGAGCAGTTCTTC
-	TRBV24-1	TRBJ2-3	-	CATSDSSTDTQYF	TGTGCCACCAGTGATTCTAGCACAGATACGCAGTATTTT
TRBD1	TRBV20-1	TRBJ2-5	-	CSASDPGQGGWQETQYF	TGCAGTGCTAGTGACCCTGGACAGGGGGGTTGGCAAGAGACCCAGTACTTC
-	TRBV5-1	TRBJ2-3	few	CASSASGYTGDTQYF	TGCGCCAGCAGCGCCTCCGGTTACACCGGAGATACGCAGTATTTT
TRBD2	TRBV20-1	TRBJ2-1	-	CSADKGLAGVSSYNEQFF	TGCAGTGCCGACAAAGGACTAGCGGGGGTTAGCTCCTACAATGAGCAGTTCTTC
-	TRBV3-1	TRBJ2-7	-	CASSRSSGTPSEQYF	TGTGCCAGCAGCCGCTCATCCGGGACTCCAAGCGAGCAGTACTTC
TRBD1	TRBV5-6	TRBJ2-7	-	CASSLWDRHEQYF	TGTGCCAGCAGCTTGTGGGACAGACACGAGCAGTACTTC
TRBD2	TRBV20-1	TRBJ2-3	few	CSARVAGGPVAQYF	TGCAGTGCTAGAGTAGCGGGAGGGCCGGTTGCGCAGTATTTT
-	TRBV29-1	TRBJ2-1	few	CSVAAEPSYNEQFF	TGCAGCGTTGCAGCGGAACCCTCCTACAATGAGCAGTTCTTC
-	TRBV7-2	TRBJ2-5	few	CASASRQETQYF	TGTGCCAGCGCTTCAAGACAAGAGACCCAGTACTTC
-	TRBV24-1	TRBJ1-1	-	CATRAETGNTEAFF	TGTGCCACCAGGGCGGAGACCGGGAACACTGAAGCTTTCTTT
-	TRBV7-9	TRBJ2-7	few	CASSLRGGYEQYF	TGTGCCAGCAGCTTAAGAGGGGGTTACGAGCAGTACTTC
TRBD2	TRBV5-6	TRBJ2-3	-	CASSFSGRAGNTQYF	TGTGCCAGCAGCTTTAGCGGGAGGGCCGGGAATACGCAGTATTTT
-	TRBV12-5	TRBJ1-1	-	CASGLGDKRTEAFF	TGTGCTAGTGGTCTCGGGGATAAGAGGACTGAAGCTTTCTTT
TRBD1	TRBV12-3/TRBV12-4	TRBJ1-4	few	CASSPQTGATPRTF	TGTGCCAGCAGTCCCCAGACAGGGGCAACACCCCGGACTTTT
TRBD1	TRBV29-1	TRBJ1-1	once	CSAQGQQNTEAFF	TGCAGCGCCCAGGGACAGCAGAACACTGAAGCTTTCTTT
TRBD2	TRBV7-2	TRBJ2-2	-	CANDRGLAGTGELFF	TGTGCCAACGATCGGGGACTAGCGGGAACCGGGGAGCTGTTTTTT
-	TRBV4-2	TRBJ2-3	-	CASKLNGASTDTQYF	TGTGCCAGCAAATTAAACGGTGCTAGCACAGATACGCAGTATTTT
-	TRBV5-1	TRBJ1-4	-	CASSLGLGATNEKLFF	TGCGCCAGCAGCTTGGGGCTCGGGGCAACTAATGAAAAACTGTTTTTT
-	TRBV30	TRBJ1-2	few	CAWSVGADYGYTF	TGTGCCTGGAGTGTAGGGGCGGACTATGGCTACACCTTC
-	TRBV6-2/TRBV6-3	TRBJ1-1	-	CASSPPGFRAFF	TGTGCCAGCAGCCCCCCGGGATTCAGAGCTTTCTTT
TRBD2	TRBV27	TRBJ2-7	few	CASSISGMGEQYF	TGTGCCAGCAGCATAAGCGGGATGGGCGAGCAGTACTTC
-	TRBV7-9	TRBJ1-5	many	CASVKGGSNQPQHF	TGTGCCAGCGTAAAAGGGGGGAGCAATCAGCCCCAGCATTTT
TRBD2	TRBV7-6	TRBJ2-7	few	CASSPRLAGAYEQYF	TGTGCCAGCAGCCCTAGACTAGCGGGAGCCTACGAGCAGTACTTC